The following is a T cell receptor beta chain sequence with its context. The source of the sample is a study of blood T cell repertoires in COVID-19. The CDR3 has 17 amino acids. CDR1 is ENHRY and CDR2 is SYGVKD in the germline V gene. V lost 2 bases, J lost 7 bases, and 20 bases lay in between. Using immunoSEQ multiplex PCR, the repertoire was profiled, and TCRdb retains in-frame clones only, with some absent. The sample holds roughly 59,000 clones; around 80% are singletons and the top ten take approximately 14%. Sequenced material: peripheral blood. This sequence joins TRBV10-3 and TRBJ2-2; the D is unclear. This sequence was found in a man older than 75 with acute or convalescent COVID-19. CDR3 region: CAISEGEAGAVDGELFF. The CDR3 nucleotides read TGTGCCATCAGTGAGGGAGAGGCCGGAGCCGTGGACGGGGAGCTGTTTTTT.